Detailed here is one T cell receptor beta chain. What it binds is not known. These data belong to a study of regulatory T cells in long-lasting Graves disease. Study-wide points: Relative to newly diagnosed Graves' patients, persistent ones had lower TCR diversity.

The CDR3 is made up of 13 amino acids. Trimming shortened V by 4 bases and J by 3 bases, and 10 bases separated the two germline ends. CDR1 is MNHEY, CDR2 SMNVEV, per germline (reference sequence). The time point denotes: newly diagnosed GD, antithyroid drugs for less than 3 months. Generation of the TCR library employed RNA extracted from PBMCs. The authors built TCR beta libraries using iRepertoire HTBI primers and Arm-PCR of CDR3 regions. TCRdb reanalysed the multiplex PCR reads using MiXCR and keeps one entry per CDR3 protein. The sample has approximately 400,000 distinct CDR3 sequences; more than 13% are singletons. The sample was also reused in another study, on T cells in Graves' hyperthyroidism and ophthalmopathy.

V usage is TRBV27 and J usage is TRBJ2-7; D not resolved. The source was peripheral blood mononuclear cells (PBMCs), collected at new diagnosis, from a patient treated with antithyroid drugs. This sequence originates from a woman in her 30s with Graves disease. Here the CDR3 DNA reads TGTGCCAGCAGTTCGTCGCGGAACTACGAGCAGTACTTC. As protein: CASSSSRNYEQYF.